Listed here is a single T cell receptor (beta chain). In the source study's methods: The assay estimated nucleated cells by amplifying reference gene primers. TCRdb keeps only in-frame clones here, not all; method: immunoSEQ multiplex PCR. V, J and clone size were drawn from that table, and D and trimming were deduced from the DNA. Of nearly 350,000 clones in the sample, 90% to 95% were seen once. This specimen belongs to a study of blood T cell repertoires in COVID-19. In the study overall: Collection of acute and convalescent COVID-19 samples took place in the United States, Italy and Spain. PBMCs, B-cell-depleted T cells, or T cells provided the cDNA or gDNA that made up the material.

Trimming left V 2 bases short and J 5 bases short, with 15 bases between. This CDR3 region has 16 residues. Germline CDR1 KGHDR, CDR2 SFDVKD. The sequence came from a young woman who had recovered from COVID-19. Sequencing was carried out using peripheral blood. This rearrangement joins TRBV24-1 to TRBJ2-4, with a tentative D call TRBD2 (7 bases). CDR3 nucleotide sequence: TGTGCCACCAGTGATTGGGGGGCGGGAGCAGAAAACATTCAGTACTTC. Its protein is CATSDWGAGAENIQYF.